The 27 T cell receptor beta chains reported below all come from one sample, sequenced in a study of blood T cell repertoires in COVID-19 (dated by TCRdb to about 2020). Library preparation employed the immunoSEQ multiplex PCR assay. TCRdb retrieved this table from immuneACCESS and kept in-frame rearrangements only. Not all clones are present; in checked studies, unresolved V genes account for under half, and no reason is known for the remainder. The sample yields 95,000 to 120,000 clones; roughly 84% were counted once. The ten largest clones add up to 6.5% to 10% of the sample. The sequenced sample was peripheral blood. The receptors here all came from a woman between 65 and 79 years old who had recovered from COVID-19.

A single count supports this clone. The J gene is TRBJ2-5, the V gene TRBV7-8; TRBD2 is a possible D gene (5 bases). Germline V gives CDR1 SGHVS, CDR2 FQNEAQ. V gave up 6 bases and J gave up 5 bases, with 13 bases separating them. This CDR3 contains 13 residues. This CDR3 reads CASRGAGRETQYF. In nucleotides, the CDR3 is TGTGCCAGCAGGGGAGCTGGACGGGAGACCCAGTACTTC.

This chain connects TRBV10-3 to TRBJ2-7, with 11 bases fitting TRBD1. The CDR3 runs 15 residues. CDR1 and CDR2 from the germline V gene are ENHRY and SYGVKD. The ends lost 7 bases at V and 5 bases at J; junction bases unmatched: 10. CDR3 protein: CAITEDRGLSDEQYF. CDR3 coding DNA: TGTGCCATCACCGAGGACAGGGGGCTTTCCGACGAGCAGTACTTC.

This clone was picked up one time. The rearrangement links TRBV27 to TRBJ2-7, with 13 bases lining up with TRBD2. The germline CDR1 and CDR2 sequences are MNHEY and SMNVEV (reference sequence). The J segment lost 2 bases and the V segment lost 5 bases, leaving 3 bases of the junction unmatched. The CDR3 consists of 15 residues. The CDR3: CASSRTSGGAYEQYF. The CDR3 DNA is TGTGCCAGCAGTCGAACTAGCGGGGGGGCCTACGAGCAGTACTTC.

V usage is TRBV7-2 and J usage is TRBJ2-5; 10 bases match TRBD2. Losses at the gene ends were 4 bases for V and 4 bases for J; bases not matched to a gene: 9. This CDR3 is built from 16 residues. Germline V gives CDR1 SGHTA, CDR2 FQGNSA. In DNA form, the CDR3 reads TGTGCCAGCAGCTCACATGTAGCGGGAGGTGGAGAGACCCAGTACTTC. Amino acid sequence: CASSSHVAGGGETQYF.

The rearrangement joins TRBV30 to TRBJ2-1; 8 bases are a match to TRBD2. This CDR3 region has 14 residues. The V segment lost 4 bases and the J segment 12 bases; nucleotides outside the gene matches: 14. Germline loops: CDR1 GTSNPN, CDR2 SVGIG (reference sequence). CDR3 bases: TGTGCCTGGAACCAGGGTAGCGGGGAGGGTAGGCAGTTCTTC. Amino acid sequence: CAWNQGSGEGRQFF.

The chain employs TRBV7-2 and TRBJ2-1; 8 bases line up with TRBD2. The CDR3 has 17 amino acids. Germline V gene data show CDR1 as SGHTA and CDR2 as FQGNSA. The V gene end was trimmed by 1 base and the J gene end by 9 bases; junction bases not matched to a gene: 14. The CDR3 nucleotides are TGTGCCAGCAGCTTAGGGGGGAGCGGGAGACGCTTTGGTGAGCAGTTCTTC. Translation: CASSLGGSGRRFGEQFF.

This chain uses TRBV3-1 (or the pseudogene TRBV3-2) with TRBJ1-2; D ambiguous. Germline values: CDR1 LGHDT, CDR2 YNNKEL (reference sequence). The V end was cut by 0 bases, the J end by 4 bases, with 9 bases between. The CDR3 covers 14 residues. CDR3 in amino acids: CASSQEEQPYGYTF. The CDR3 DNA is TGTGCCAGCAGCCAAGAAGAACAGCCCTATGGCTACACCTTC.

CDR3 DNA: TGTGCCAGCAGCCCGGGGACTAGCGGGAGGAGGAATGAGCAGTTCTTC. It specifies CASSPGTSGRRNEQFF. The rearrangement joins TRBV5-8 to TRBJ2-1; TRBD2 aligns across 15 bases. The CDR3 covers 16 residues. The germline V gene has CDR1 SGHTS and CDR2 YDEGEE. Losses at the gene ends were 4 bases for V and 7 bases for J; bases not matched to a gene: 6.

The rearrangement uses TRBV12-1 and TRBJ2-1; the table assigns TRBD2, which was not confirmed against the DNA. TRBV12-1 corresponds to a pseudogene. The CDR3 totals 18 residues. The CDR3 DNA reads TGTGCCAGCAGCTTTGCCAAAGGACTGTCCCTCGTTGACAATGAGCAGTTCTTC. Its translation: CASSFAKGLSLVDNEQFF.

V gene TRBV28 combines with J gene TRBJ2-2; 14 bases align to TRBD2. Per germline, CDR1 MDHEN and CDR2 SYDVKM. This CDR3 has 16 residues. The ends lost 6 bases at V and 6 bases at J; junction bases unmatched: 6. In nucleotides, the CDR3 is TGTGCCAGCAGCCGCCGGACTAGCGGGGGGTCCGGGGAGCTGTTTTTT. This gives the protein CASSRRTSGGSGELFF.

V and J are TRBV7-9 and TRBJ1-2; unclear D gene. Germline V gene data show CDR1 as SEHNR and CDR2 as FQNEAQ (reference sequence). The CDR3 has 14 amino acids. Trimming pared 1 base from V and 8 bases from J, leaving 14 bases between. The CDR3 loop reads CASSLVIGREGYTF. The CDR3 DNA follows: TGTGCCAGCAGCTTAGTAATCGGTCGGGAGGGCTACACCTTC. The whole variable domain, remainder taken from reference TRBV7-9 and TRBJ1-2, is DTGVSQNPRHKITKRGQNVTFRCDPISEHNRLYWYRQTLGQGPEFLTYFQNEAQLEKSRLLSDRFSAERPKGSFSTLEIQRTEQGDSAMYLCASSLVIGREGYTFGSGTRLTVV.

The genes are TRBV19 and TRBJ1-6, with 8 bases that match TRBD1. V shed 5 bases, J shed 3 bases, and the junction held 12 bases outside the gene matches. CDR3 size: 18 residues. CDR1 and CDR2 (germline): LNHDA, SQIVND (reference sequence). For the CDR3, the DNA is TGTGCCAGTAGTTCCCTGGACAGGGTGGGCTTCTATAATTCACCCCTCCACTTT. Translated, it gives CASSSLDRVGFYNSPLHF.

The CDR3 DNA sequence: TGTGCCAGCACTCTTCGGAGGGGCGAGACCCAGTACTTC. Its protein is CASTLRRGETQYF. The rearrangement links TRBV27 to TRBJ2-5, with D tentatively TRBD2 (6 bases). The CDR3 has 13 residues. The germline V gene encodes CDR1 MNHEY and CDR2 SMNVEV (reference sequence). V lost 7 bases and J 5 bases, leaving 14 bases between the germline ends.

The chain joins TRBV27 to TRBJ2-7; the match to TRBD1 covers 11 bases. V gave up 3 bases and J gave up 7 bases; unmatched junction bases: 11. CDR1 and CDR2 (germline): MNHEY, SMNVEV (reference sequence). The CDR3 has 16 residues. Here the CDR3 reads CASSFIGGTGGREQYF. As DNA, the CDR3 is TGTGCCAGCAGTTTCATCGGCGGGACAGGGGGTAGAGAGCAGTACTTC.

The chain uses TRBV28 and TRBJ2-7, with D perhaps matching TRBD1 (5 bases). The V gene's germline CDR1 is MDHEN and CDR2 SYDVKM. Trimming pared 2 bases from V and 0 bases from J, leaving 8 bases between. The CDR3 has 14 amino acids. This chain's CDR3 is CASSLRGFSYEQYF. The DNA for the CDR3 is TGTGCCAGCAGTTTAAGGGGCTTCTCCTACGAGCAGTACTTC.

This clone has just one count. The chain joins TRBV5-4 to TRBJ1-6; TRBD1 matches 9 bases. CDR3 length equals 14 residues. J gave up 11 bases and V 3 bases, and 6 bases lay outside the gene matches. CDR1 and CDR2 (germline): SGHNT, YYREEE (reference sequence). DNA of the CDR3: TGTGCCAGCAGCTGGGGGACAGGGAGGGCACCCCTCCACTTT. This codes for CASSWGTGRAPLHF.

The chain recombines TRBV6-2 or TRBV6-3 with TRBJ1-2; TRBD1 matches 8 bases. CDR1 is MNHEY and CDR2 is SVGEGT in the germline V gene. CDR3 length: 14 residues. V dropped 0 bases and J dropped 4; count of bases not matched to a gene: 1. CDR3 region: CASSYSGQAYGYTF. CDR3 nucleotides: TGTGCCAGCAGTTACTCGGGACAGGCCTATGGCTACACCTTC.

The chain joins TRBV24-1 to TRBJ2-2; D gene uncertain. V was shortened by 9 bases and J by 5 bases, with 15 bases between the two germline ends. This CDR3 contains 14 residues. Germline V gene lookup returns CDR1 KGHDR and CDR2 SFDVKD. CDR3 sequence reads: CATYSPYGTGELFF. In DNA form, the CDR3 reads TGTGCCACCTACAGTCCCTACGGTACCGGGGAGCTGTTTTTT.

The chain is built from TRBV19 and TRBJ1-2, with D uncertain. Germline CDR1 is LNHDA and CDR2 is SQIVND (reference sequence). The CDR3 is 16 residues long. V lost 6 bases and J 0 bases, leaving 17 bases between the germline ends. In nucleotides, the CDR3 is TGTGCCAGTAGCCTACCTGAGCTTGAGGCTAACTATGGCTACACCTTC. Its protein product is CASSLPELEANYGYTF.

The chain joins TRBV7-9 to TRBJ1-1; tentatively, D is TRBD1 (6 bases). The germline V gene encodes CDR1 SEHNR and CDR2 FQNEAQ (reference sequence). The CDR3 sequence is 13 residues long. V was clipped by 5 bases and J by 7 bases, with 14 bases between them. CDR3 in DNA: TGTGCCAGCAGCCTCAACAGGGCTGATGAAGCTTTCTTT. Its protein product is CASSLNRADEAFF.

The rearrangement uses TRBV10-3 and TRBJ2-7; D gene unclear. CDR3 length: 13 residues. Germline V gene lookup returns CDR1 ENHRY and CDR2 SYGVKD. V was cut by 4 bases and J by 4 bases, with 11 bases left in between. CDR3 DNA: TGTGCCATCAGTGGTTCCTTAGTTTACGAGCAGTACTTC. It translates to CAISGSLVYEQYF.

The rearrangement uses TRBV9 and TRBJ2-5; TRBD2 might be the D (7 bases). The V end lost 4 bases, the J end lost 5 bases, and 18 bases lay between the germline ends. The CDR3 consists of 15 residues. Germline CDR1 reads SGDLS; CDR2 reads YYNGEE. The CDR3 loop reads CASSPRGAGVETQYF. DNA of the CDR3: TGTGCCAGCAGCCCCCGGGGGGCGGGAGTGGAGACCCAGTACTTC.

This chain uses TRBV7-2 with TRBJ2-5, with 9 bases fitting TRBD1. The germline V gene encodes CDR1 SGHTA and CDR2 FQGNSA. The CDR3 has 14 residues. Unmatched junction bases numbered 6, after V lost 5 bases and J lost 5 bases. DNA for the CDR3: TGTGCCAGCAGCCCGGACAGGGGTGTGGAGACCCAGTACTTC. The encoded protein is CASSPDRGVETQYF.

Here the CDR3 DNA reads TGTGCCAGCAGCGGGACACCCGGTCGTGGCTACACCTTC. Amino acid sequence: CASSGTPGRGYTF. The V gene is TRBV6-5, the J gene TRBJ1-2; a possible D gene is TRBD1 (6 bases). CDR1 and CDR2 (germline): MNHEY, SVGAGI. The germline V and J ends were trimmed by 6 bases and 7 bases, with 15 bases remaining between them. There are 13 residues in the CDR3.

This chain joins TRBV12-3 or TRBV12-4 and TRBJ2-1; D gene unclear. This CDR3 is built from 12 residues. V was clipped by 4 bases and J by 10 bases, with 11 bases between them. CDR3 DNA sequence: TGTGCCAGCAGTTCAGAAATCCAGGAGCAGTTCTTC. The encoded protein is CASSSEIQEQFF.

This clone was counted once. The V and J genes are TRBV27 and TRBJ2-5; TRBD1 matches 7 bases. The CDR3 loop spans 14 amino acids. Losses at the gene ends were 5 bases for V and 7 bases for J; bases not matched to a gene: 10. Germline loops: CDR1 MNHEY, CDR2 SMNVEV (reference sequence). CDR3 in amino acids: CASSPMTGSGTQYF. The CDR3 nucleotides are TGTGCCAGCAGTCCAATGACAGGGTCGGGGACCCAGTACTTC.

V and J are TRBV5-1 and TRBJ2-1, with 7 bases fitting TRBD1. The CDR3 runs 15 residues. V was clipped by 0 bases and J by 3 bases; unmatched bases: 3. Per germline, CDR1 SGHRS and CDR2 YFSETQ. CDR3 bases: TGCGCCAGCAGCTTGGCCGGGACAGTCTACAATGAGCAGTTCTTC. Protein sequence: CASSLAGTVYNEQFF.